The entry below describes one T cell receptor (beta chain). What it recognizes is unknown. V trimming: 4 bases; J trimming: 5 bases; junction bases outside the gene matches: 16. Germline-derived CDR1 and CDR2 are SGHAT and FQNNGV. This CDR3 is built from 19 residues. The data belong to a study of CD8 T cells in ankylosing spondylitis. General study results and limits: Peripheral blood samples showed relatively rare disease-linked clones, and these clones were CD8+. The authors reported significant enrichment of disease-linked clones in matched ankylosing spondylitis synovial fluid. Typical of ankylosing spondylitis blood, it appeared, was a TCR beta motif of fewer than 10 highly homologous variants. A number of the motif variants had already been described in reactive arthritis synovial fluid and blood.

Preparation of TCR beta libraries was done by quantitative 5'-RACE with molecular barcodes. TCRdb itself ran the 5' RACE reads through MiXCR, one entry per CDR3 protein. The profile shows more than 250,000 distinct CDR3 sequences, 6.5% to 10% of them singletons. V gene TRBV11-2 combines with J gene TRBJ2-1; 11 bases fit TRBD2. The sample comprised blood, either unsorted or a sorted T cell fraction (not recorded which). This clonotype was obtained from a male donor with ankylosing spondylitis. The CDR3 is CASSWIAGGRSPRHNEQFF. The CDR3, as DNA: TGTGCCAGCAGCTGGATAGCGGGAGGGCGTTCCCCACGTCACAATGAGCAGTTCTTC.